A selection of T cell receptor beta chains follows, all from one sample in a study of response to subunit inactivated influenza vaccine. Via MiXCR, TCRdb re-called the RT-PCR reads, giving one row per CDR3 protein. Of more than 450,000 distinct CDR3 sequences listed, approximately 12% are singletons. Specimen: PBMCs from blood, collected on the day of vaccination. Receptor source: a man aged 45-65 years who received an inactivated influenza vaccine. Both conserved end residues are part of each CDR3.

J: TRBJ2-7; V: TRBV7-2; CDR3: CASSLQLTKQYF
J: TRBJ2-2; V: TRBV28; CDR3: CASSFRTGLAVTGNTGELFF
J: TRBJ1-4; V: TRBV5-1; CDR3: CASSLGRVGEKLFF
J: TRBJ2-7; V: TRBV12-3/TRBV12-4; CDR3: CASSRGTLGTGGSEQYF
J: TRBJ1-6; V: TRBV5-1; CDR3: CASSRTGGNSPLHF
J: TRBJ2-3; V: TRBV20-1; CDR3: CSATLISGRARDTQYF
J: TRBJ1-1; V: TRBV5-1; CDR3: CASSEGEVAFF
J: TRBJ2-3; V: TRBV21-1; CDR3: CASSKDRKDTQYF
J: TRBJ2-5; V: TRBV5-8; CDR3: CASQGGRGETQYF
J: TRBJ1-2; V: TRBV11-2; CDR3: CASSLDRADRIGYTF
J: TRBJ2-3; V: TRBV3-1; CDR3: CASSKDLRLAGDTDTQYF
J: TRBJ2-2; V: TRBV12-3/TRBV12-4; CDR3: CASSLGRRGGGNTGELFF
J: TRBJ1-2; V: TRBV6-2/TRBV6-3; CDR3: CASSQTPVNYGYTF
J: TRBJ2-5; V: TRBV29-1; CDR3: CSVVGEIGTQYF
J: TRBJ2-5; V: TRBV12-3/TRBV12-4; CDR3: CASSLDFGVETQYF
J: TRBJ1-1; V: TRBV3-1; CDR3: CASSFGQGTMNTEAFF
J: TRBJ2-7; V: TRBV20-1; CDR3: CSAIGSWDLGYEQYF
J: TRBJ2-7; V: TRBV12-3/TRBV12-4; CDR3: CASSFGGASSYEQYF
J: TRBJ2-5; V: TRBV10-3; CDR3: CAISDRDRQETQYF
J: TRBJ2-7; V: TRBV12-3/TRBV12-4; CDR3: CASSLGRRYEQYF
J: TRBJ2-3; V: TRBV7-9; CDR3: CASSLTEDTQYF
J: TRBJ1-2; V: TRBV7-9; CDR3: CASSPWRRGQGNYGYTF
J: TRBJ2-3; V: TRBV12-3/TRBV12-4; CDR3: CASRWATRTDTQYF
J: TRBJ2-7; V: TRBV6-2/TRBV6-3; CDR3: CASSLRPGLNSYEQYF
J: TRBJ2-6; V: TRBV5-1; CDR3: CASSLAGVSVGQGPNVLTF
J: TRBJ2-2; V: TRBV10-3; CDR3: CAISTGTGNTGELFF
J: TRBJ2-7; V: TRBV3-1; CDR3: CASSQVGGLSEQYF
J: TRBJ2-1; V: TRBV24-1; CDR3: CATLSLTNNEQFF
J: TRBJ1-1; V: TRBV10-3; CDR3: CAISESGQMNTEAFF
J: TRBJ2-7; V: TRBV6-1; CDR3: CASTHRRDRVYEQYF
J: TRBJ2-3; V: TRBV24-1; CDR3: CATSPGQVTDTQYF
J: TRBJ2-1; V: TRBV7-2; CDR3: CASSSRRDSSYNEQFF
J: TRBJ1-1; V: TRBV6-5; CDR3: CASGQGITEAFF
J: TRBJ1-1; V: TRBV7-2; CDR3: CASSRLGGNTEAFF
J: TRBJ1-1; V: TRBV20-1; CDR3: CSARGNTEAFF
J: TRBJ2-1; V: TRBV4-3; CDR3: CASSPRVAGSHRGNEQFF
J: TRBJ2-1; V: TRBV9; CDR3: CASSVLGASSYNEQFF
J: TRBJ1-5; V: TRBV5-5; CDR3: CASSSRAASNQPQHF
J: TRBJ2-1; V: TRBV27; CDR3: CATRLAGANEQFF
J: TRBJ2-7; V: TRBV7-2; CDR3: CASSPHSGSFSYEQYF
J: TRBJ2-7; V: TRBV12-3/TRBV12-4; CDR3: CASSRDIMGQYF
J: TRBJ2-3; V: TRBV12-3/TRBV12-4; CDR3: CASSFRGGSADTQYF
J: TRBJ2-7; V: TRBV19; CDR3: CASTIGGASGEQYF
J: TRBJ2-1; V: TRBV7-9; CDR3: CASSSTHNEQFF
J: TRBJ1-3; V: TRBV3-1; CDR3: CASSQAPTGAGNTIYF
J: TRBJ2-7; V: TRBV5-1; CDR3: CASSPTWTSGGYEQYF
J: TRBJ2-7; V: TRBV5-1; CDR3: CASSNPRGSYEQYF
J: TRBJ1-2; V: TRBV4-1; CDR3: CASSQDQGWEGYTF
J: TRBJ2-2; V: TRBV15; CDR3: CATSRVLDGELFF
J: TRBJ2-1; V: TRBV5-1; CDR3: CASSSGGFGYNEQFF
J: TRBJ2-5; V: TRBV4-1; CDR3: CASSQKGQGAGETQYF
J: TRBJ2-1; V: TRBV6-5; CDR3: CASSTMTSGSSYNEQFF
J: TRBJ2-2; V: TRBV24-1; CDR3: CATSDLGSAENTGELFF